This entry lists 11 T cell receptor beta chains sequenced from one sample in a study of T cell responses to AZD1222 COVID-19 vaccine. Data came from immunoSEQ multiplex PCR; TCRdb stores just in-frame clones and leaves some out. The table includes roughly 100,000 clones, 84% detected once. The sample consisted of peripheral blood, taken on day 0 of AZD1222 vaccination. These receptors all come from an adult in good health.

The chain joins TRBV6-1 to TRBJ1-3; 8 positions agree with TRBD1. V lost 4 bases, J lost 8 bases, and 13 bases stayed unmatched. Germline CDR1 is MNHNS and CDR2 is SASEGT. The CDR3 has 16 amino acids. The CDR3 loop is CASSVGQGPRGDTIYF. In DNA, the CDR3 is TGTGCCAGCAGTGTTGGACAGGGCCCCCGAGGAGACACCATATATTTT.

Relative to its sample, this clone is medium-sized. This rearrangement joins TRBV5-1 to TRBJ2-1, with D possibly being TRBD2 (6 bases). Germline CDR1 and CDR2: SGHRS and YFSETQ. The CDR3 contains 15 residues. The ends were cut back, 4 bases at V and 6 bases at J, with 17 bases in the middle. CDR3 in amino acids: CASSTTSGGTNEQFF. The CDR3 nucleotides are TGCGCCAGCAGCACGACTAGTGGGGGGACCAATGAGCAGTTCTTC. Full variable domain (outside the CDR3, taken from reference TRBV5-1 and TRBJ2-1): KAGVTQTPRYLIKTRGQQVTLSCSPISGHRSVSWYQQTPGQGLQFLFEYFSETQRNKGNFPGRFSGRQFSNSRSEMNVSTLELGDSALYLCASSTTSGGTNEQFFGPGTRLTVL.

This clone was found once. The gene calls are TRBV6-1 and TRBJ2-3; tentative D call: TRBD2 (5 bases). This CDR3 is 14 amino acids long. V lost 2 bases and J lost 0, with 6 bases in between. The germline CDR1 and CDR2 sequences are MNHNS and SASEGT. The CDR3 DNA is TGTGCCAGCAGTGAACGCGGGAGCACAGATACGCAGTATTTT. This gives the protein CASSERGSTDTQYF.

The chain uses TRBV5-4 and TRBJ2-1, with 7 bases matching TRBD1. CDR1 is SGHNT and CDR2 is YYREEE in the germline V gene (reference sequence). This CDR3 spans 13 amino acids. With V trimmed by 4 bases and J by 10 bases, 8 bases remained unmatched. The CDR3 DNA reads TGTGCCAGCAGCCGCGAGGGGGCCCCGGAGCAGTTCTTC. Translating it yields CASSREGAPEQFF.

This sequence joins TRBV4-2 and TRBJ2-3; D possibly corresponds to TRBD2 (6 bases). Germline V lookup: CDR1 LGHNA, CDR2 YNFKEQ. V was cut by 4 bases and J by 0 bases, with 8 bases left in between. The CDR3 totals 14 residues. The CDR3 coding sequence is TGTGCCAGCAGCCGGGGGGAAAGCACAGATACGCAGTATTTT. Its protein product is CASSRGESTDTQYF.

The rearrangement uses TRBV6-5 and TRBJ1-3, with 7 nucleotides matching TRBD1. The germline V gene encodes CDR1 MNHEY and CDR2 SVGAGI. The CDR3 consists of 15 residues. J gave up 2 bases and V 6 bases, and 7 bases lay outside the gene matches. The CDR3 is CASRISGGPGNTIYF. In nucleotides, the CDR3 is TGTGCCAGCAGAATATCAGGGGGGCCTGGAAACACCATATATTTT.

V and J are TRBV3-1 (or the pseudogene TRBV3-2) and TRBJ2-5; TRBD1 agrees at 9 bases. Unmatched junction bases numbered 7, after V lost 10 bases and J lost 4 bases. This CDR3 has 13 amino acids. The germline V gene encodes CDR1 LGHDT and CDR2 YNNKEL (reference sequence). The CDR3 bases are TGTGCCACCGGAGACAGGGGGTTAGAGACCCAGTACTTC. Its translation is CATGDRGLETQYF.

This clone was detected once. This rearrangement joins TRBV3-1 (or the pseudogene TRBV3-2) to TRBJ1-3; D is undetermined. Germline V lookup: CDR1 LGHDT, CDR2 YNNKEL (reference sequence). CDR3 length equals 12 residues. V lost 7 bases, J lost 0 bases, and 4 bases lay in between. The chain's CDR3 is CASKSSGNTIYF. DNA of the CDR3: TGTGCCAGCAAAAGCTCTGGAAACACCATATATTTT.

This chain joins TRBV29-1 and TRBJ1-2; TRBD1 aligns across 12 bases. The CDR3 spans 13 residues. The germline gives CDR1 SQVTM, CDR2 ANQGSEA. The J segment lost 7 bases and the V segment lost 7 bases, leaving 7 bases of the junction unmatched. CDR3 DNA: TGCAGCGCTGGAGGGACAGGGGGCTCTGGCTACACCTTC. This translates into CSAGGTGGSGYTF.

The chain carries TRBV10-3 and TRBJ1-1; D is perhaps TRBD1 (5 bases). V was pared by 5 bases and J by 5 bases, with 12 bases between. The CDR3 has 13 residues. In germline, CDR1 is ENHRY, CDR2 SYGVKD. CDR3 sequence (DNA): TGTGCCATCAGTAAGGGAGGGGAGACTGAAGCTTTCTTT. Its translation: CAISKGGETEAFF.

The V call is TRBV19, the J call TRBJ1-1; D possibly corresponds to TRBD1 (6 bases). CDR1 is LNHDA and CDR2 is SQIVND in the germline V gene (reference sequence). The V and J ends lost 7 bases and 12 bases respectively, with 21 bases between them. The CDR3 loop spans 13 amino acids. CDR3 nucleotides: TGTGCCAGTACCTCACCGGGGGCTCCTCCAACTTTCTTT. Translating gives CASTSPGAPPTFF. Looking up the rest from reference TRBV19 and TRBJ1-1 gives the full variable domain: DGGITQSPKYLFRKEGQNVTLSCEQNLNHDAMYWYRQDPGQGLRLIYYSQIVNDFQKGDIAEGYSVSREKKESFPLTVTSAQKNPTAFYLCASTSPGAPPTFFGQGTRLTVV.